The source of this T cell receptor beta chain is a study of cytomegalovirus exposure and HLA in healthy donors. V was clipped by 5 bases and J by 2 bases; unmatched bases: 2. CDR1 and CDR2 (germline): WSHSY, SAAADI. This CDR3 comprises 13 residues. General study results and limits: Later on, analysis showed that most CMV-associated TCR beta chains appeared to be HLA-restricted.

Points on this clone: Its antigen is undetermined.

Primers for the PCR totalled 60 Vbeta and 13 Jbeta. TCRdb's copy holds only in-frame clones and misses some; the assay was immunoSEQ multiplex PCR. This sample has about 130,000 clones, with around 77% found just once. Input material: PBMCs. This TCR was sampled from a woman aged 40 to 50 in good health and CMV-seropositive. The chain combines TRBV10-2 with TRBJ1-2, with 7 bases matching TRBD1. The CDR3 coding sequence is TGCGCCAGCAGTCCGGGACAGAACTATGGCTACACCTTC. It encodes CASSPGQNYGYTF.